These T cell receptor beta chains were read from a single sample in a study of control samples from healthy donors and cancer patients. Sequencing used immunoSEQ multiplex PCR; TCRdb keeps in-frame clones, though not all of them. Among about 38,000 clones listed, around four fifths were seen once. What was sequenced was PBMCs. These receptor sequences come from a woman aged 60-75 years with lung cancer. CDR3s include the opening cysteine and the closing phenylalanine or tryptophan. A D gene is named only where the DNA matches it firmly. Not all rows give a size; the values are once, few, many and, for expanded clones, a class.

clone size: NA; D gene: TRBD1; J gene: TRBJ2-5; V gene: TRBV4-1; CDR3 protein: CASSPMGQGIPETQYF; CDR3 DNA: TGCGCCAGCAGCCCTATGGGACAGGGGATCCCAGAGACCCAGTACTTC
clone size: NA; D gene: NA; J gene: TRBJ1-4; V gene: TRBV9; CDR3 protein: CASSGPTPGEKLFF; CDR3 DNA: TGTGCCAGCAGCGGCCCCACCCCCGGGGAAAAACTGTTTTTT
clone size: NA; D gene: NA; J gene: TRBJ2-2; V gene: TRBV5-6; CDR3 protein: CASSPWNTGELFF; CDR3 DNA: TGTGCCAGCAGCCCATGGAACACCGGGGAGCTGTTTTTT
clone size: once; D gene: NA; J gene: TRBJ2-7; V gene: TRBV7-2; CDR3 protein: CASSFGPGSYEQYF; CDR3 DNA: TGTGCCAGCAGCTTCGGACCGGGTTCTTACGAGCAGTACTTC
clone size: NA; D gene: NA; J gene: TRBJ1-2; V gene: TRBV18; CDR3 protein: CASSPSFGYTF; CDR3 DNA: TGTGCCAGCTCACCCTCCTTTGGCTACACCTTC
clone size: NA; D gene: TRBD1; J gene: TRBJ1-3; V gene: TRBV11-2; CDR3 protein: CASSLSARGQDTIYF; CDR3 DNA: TGTGCCAGCAGCTTAAGTGCCAGGGGGCAGGACACCATATATTTT
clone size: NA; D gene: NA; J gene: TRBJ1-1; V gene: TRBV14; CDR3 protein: CASSGRVGRGTEAFF; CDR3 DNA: TGTGCCAGCAGCGGCCGGGTGGGTAGGGGTACTGAAGCTTTCTTT
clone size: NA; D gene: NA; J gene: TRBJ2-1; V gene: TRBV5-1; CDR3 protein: CASSLGLGDEQFF; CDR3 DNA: TGCGCCAGCAGCCTGGGGCTTGGAGATGAGCAGTTCTTC
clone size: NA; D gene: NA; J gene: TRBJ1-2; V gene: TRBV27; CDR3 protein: CASSPPGAYQAHGYTF; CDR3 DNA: TGTGCCAGCAGTCCCCCCGGGGCCTACCAGGCGCATGGCTACACCTTC
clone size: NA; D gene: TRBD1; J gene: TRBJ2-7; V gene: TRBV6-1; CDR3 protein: CASSTGTGTYEQYF; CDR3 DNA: TGTGCCAGCAGTACCGGGACAGGGACCTACGAGCAGTACTTC
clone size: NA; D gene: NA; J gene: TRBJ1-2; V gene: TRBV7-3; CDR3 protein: CASSLSPNYGYTF; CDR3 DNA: TGTGCCAGCAGCTTATCCCCTAACTATGGCTACACCTTC
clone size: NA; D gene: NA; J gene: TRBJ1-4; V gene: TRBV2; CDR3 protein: CASSDSTDNEKLFF; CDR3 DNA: TGTGCCAGCAGTGATTCGACTGATAATGAAAAACTGTTTTTT
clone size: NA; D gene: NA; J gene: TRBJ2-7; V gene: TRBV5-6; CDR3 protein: CASSVWTLPRYEQYF; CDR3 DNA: TGTGCCAGCAGCGTTTGGACCCTGCCCCGCTACGAGCAGTACTTC
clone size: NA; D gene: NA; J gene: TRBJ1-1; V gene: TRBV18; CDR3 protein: CASSPGTGPRRLNTEAFF; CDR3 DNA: TGTGCCAGCTCACCCGGTACAGGGCCTCGTAGATTGAACACTGAAGCTTTCTTT
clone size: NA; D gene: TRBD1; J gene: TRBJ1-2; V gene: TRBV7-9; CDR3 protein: CASSLGQGFDGYTF; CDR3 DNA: TGTGCCAGCAGCTTAGGACAGGGGTTCGATGGCTACACCTTC
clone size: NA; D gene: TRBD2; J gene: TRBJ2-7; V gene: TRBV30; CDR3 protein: CAWTRTSGSYEQYF; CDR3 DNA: TGTGCCTGGACTCGGACTAGCGGATCCTACGAGCAGTACTTC
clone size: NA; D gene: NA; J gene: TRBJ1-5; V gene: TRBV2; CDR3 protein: CASSPTIALSLRQPQHF; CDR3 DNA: TGTGCCAGCAGTCCGACCATAGCCCTTTCCCTTCGGCAGCCCCAGCATTTT
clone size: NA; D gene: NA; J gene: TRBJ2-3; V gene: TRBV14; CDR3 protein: CASSPLERGNTDTQYF; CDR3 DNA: TGTGCCAGCAGCCCCCTGGAGAGGGGCAACACAGATACGCAGTATTTT
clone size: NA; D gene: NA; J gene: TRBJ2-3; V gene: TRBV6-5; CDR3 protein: CASTRTDTQYF; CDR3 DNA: TGTGCCAGTACGAGGACAGATACGCAGTATTTT
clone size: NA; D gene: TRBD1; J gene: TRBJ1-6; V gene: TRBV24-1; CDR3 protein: CATSDRTGEPLHF; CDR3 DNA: TGTGCCACCAGTGACAGAACAGGGGAACCCCTCCACTTT
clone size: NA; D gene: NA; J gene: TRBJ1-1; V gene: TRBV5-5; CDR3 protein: CASSLKGSGNTEAFF; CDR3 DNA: TGTGCCAGCAGCTTGAAGGGCTCGGGGAACACTGAAGCTTTCTTT
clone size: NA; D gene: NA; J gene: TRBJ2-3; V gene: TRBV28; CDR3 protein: CASSFTGTGTDTQYF; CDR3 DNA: TGTGCCAGCAGTTTTACAGGGACGGGCACAGATACGCAGTATTTT
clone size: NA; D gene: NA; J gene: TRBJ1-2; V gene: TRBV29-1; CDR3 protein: CSVGGPNYGYTF; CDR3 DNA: TGCAGCGTGGGGGGTCCTAACTATGGCTACACCTTC
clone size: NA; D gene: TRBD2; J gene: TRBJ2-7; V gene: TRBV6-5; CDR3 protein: CASTRAGGSSYEQYF; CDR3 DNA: TGTGCCAGCACCCGAGCGGGGGGTTCCTCCTACGAGCAGTACTTC
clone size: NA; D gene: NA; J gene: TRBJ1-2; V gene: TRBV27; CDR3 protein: CAAGVNGYTF; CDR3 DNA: TGTGCCGCTGGGGTGAATGGCTACACCTTC
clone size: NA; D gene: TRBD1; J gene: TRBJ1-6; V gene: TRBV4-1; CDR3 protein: CASSQGGQRGSPLHF; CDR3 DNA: TGCGCCAGCAGCCAAGGGGGACAGAGGGGTTCACCCCTCCACTTT
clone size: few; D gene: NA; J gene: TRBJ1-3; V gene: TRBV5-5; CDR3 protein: CASSSSRVQTFISGNTIYF; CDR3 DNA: TGTGCCAGCAGTTCGTCCAGGGTCCAGACCTTTATCTCTGGAAACACCATATATTTT
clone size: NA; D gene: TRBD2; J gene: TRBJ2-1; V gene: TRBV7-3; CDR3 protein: CASSSLAGTYNEQFF; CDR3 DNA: TGTGCCAGCAGCTCGCTAGCGGGAACCTACAATGAGCAGTTCTTC
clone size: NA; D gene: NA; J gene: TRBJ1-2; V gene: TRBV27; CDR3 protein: CASSQTDGYTF; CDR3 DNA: TGTGCCAGCAGTCAAACAGATGGCTACACCTTC
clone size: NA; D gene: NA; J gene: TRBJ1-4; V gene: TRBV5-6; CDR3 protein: CASSFVGRSLEKLFF; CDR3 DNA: TGTGCCAGCAGCTTCGTGGGGAGGAGTCTCGAAAAACTGTTTTTT
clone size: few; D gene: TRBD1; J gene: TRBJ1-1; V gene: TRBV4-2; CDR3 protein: CASSQDGGQENTEAFF; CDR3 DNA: TGTGCCAGCAGCCAAGATGGGGGACAGGAGAACACTGAAGCTTTCTTT
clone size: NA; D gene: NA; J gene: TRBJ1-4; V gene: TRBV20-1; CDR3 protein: CSASVRREKLFF; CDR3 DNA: TGCAGTGCTAGTGTGCGTCGGGAAAAACTGTTTTTT
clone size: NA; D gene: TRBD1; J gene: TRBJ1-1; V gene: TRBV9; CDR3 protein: CASSALTGDWGTEAFF; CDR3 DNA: TGTGCCAGCAGCGCCCTCACAGGGGATTGGGGCACTGAAGCTTTCTTT
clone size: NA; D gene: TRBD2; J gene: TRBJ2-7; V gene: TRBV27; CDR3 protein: CASSFNPGGFAYEQYF; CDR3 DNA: TGTGCCAGCAGTTTCAACCCGGGGGGATTCGCCTACGAGCAGTACTTC
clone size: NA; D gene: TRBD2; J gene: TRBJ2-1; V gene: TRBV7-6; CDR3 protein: CASSGHPGGTYNEQFF; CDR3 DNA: TGTGCCAGCAGCGGTCACCCGGGGGGAACCTACAATGAGCAGTTCTTC
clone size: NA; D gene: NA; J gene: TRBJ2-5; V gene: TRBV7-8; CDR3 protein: CASSSRVRRTQYF; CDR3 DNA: TGTGCCAGCAGCTCCCGGGTGAGAAGGACCCAGTACTTC
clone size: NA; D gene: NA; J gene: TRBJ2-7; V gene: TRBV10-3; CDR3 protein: CAISREQYLYEQYF; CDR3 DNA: TGTGCCATCAGTCGGGAACAGTACCTCTACGAGCAGTACTTC
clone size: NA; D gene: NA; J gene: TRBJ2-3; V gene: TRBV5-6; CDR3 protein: CASSFGTHTQYF; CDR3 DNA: TGTGCCAGCAGCTTCGGGACTCATACGCAGTATTTT
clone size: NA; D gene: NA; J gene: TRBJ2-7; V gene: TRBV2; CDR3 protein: CASLGQSFYEQYF; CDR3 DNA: TGTGCCAGCCTTGGACAGTCCTTCTACGAGCAGTACTTC
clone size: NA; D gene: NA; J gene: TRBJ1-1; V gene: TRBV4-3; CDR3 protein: CASSQVGALDTEAFF; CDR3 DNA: TGCGCCAGCAGCCAAGTCGGGGCCCTTGACACTGAAGCTTTCTTT
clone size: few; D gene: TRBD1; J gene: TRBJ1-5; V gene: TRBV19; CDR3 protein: CASTMGRGISNQPQHF; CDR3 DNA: TGTGCCAGTACCATGGGCAGGGGGATAAGCAATCAGCCCCAGCATTTT
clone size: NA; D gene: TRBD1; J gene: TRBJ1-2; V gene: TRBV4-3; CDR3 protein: CASSQEGFAEGAQGYTF; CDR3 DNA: TGCGCCAGCAGCCAAGAGGGGTTCGCGGAGGGGGCGCAGGGCTACACCTTC
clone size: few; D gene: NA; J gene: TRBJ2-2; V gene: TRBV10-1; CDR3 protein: CASSEGGAGELFF; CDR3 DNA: TGCGCCAGCAGTGAGGGGGGAGCCGGGGAGCTGTTTTTT
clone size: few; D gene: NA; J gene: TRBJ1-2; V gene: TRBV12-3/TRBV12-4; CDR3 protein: CASSASNYGYTF; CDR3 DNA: TGTGCCAGCAGTGCCTCCAACTATGGCTACACCTTC
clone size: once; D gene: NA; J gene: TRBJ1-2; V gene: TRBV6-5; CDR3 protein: CASGTGYGYTF; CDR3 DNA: TGTGCCAGCGGAACAGGCTATGGCTACACCTTC
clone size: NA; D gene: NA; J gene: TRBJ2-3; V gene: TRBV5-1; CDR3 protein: CASSSSSTDTQYF; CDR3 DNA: TGCGCCAGCAGCTCCTCTAGCACAGATACGCAGTATTTT